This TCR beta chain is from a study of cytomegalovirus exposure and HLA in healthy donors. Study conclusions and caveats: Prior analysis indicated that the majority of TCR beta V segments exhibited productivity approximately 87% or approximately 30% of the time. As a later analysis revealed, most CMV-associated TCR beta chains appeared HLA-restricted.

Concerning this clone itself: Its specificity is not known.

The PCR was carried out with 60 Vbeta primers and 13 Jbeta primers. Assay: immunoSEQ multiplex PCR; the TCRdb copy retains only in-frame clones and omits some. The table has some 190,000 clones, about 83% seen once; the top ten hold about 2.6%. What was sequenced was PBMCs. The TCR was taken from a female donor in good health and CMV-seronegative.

As DNA, the CDR3 is TGTGCCAGCAGCTTCACAGTGAACACTGAAGCTTTCTTT. This translates into CASSFTVNTEAFF. V usage is TRBV5-5 and J usage is TRBJ1-1; D unresolved. V lost 2 bases and J lost 0, with 5 bases in between. Germline loops: CDR1 SGHKS, CDR2 YYEKEE (reference sequence). The CDR3 length is 13 residues.